This TCR beta chain was found in a study of T cell responses to AZD1222 COVID-19 vaccine (dated by TCRdb to the early 2020s). As for the study more broadly: A total of under 250 trial participants underwent TCR sequencing, of whom roughly 210 had received two doses of AZD1222 and some 26 had received two doses of the MenACWY control vaccine. Trial participants were enrolled by age into 18-55, 56-69 and 70-plus year subgroups, with around 140, 26 and 57 TCR-sequenced participants respectively. Beyond this particular receptor, the publication reports: Epitopes outside the regions mutated in the B.1.351 and B.1.1.7 variants were reportedly recognized by nearly half of the unique spike-specific TCRs. Participants were mostly white British and included more females than males, and it was suggested by the authors that clonal diversity may have been underestimated. A significant rise in spike-specific TCR breadth and depth was observed after two AZD1222 doses relative to day 0 and relative to MenACWY recipients. Vaccine-associated CD4 TCRs spanned the whole spike protein, with dominant responses in regions 160-218 and 743-854. No day 14 peak-response samples were available, so repertoires were characterized only after the peak T cell response. In the small 56-69-year group, the increase in depth fell short of significance, most likely because of low power. Only a handful of AZD1222 recipients were SARS-CoV-2 seropositive at baseline, limiting conclusions about previously exposed vaccinees.

According to the study, the label for this sample's time point signals: about 28 days (+/-7) after the second vaccine dose. AZD1222 recipients whose second dose came at about 4 weeks and those whose second dose came at about 12 weeks were combined into one group, since spike-specific TCR depth and breadth did not differ between the two schedules. Vaccinee samples were obtained from the UK trials COV001 and COV002, which included a single-blind randomized controlled phase 2/3 trial of AZD1222 (ChAdOx1 nCoV-19) in healthy adults. For TCRbeta chain sequencing, PBMC samples from trial participants were taken at day 0 and at day 28 after the second dose. Spanning cysteine to phenylalanine, the CDR3 consists of 15 amino acids. Kept here is only the CDR3 DNA, which spans 45 bases and is read in frame from base 1. With regard to this clone: The specificity of this receptor is unknown. No much larger clone is present one base from it, and per-base qualities are unavailable.

The CDR3 regions of human TCRbeta chains were analyzed by immunosequencing. Per the authors' processing: Repertoire TCRs were checked for matches against a reference library of SARS-CoV-2-specific TCRs that had been generated using the MIRA antigen-specificity platform. Breadth was defined as the fraction of unique TCRs that were SARS-CoV-2-associated, and depth was defined as the fraction of total T cells that were SARS-CoV-2-associated. Using the MIRA data, each spike-specific TCR was assigned both to the spike region to which the TCR was reactive and to a CD4 or CD8 class. Log10-transformed breadth and depth values were compared by one-way ANOVA with Sidak's multiple comparisons tests. Entries here come from immuneACCESS through TCRdb and include only in-frame sequences with V and J called. Some clones fail to appear in such tables; in the studies checked, an unresolved V gene covers under half of the shortfall, and the cause of the remainder is unknown. V and J calls plus clone size are reproduced from that table; the DNA served to infer D and trimming. The sample table holds roughly 110,000 clones, of which around 92% were seen once. The top ten clonotypes cover about 9.1% of the sample.

The source material was peripheral blood, sampled 28 days after the second AZD1222 dose. The sequence joins TRBV21-1 to TRBJ1-5. TRBV21-1 is a pseudogene. This receptor was identified in an adult who received the AZD1222 COVID-19 vaccine. In nucleotides, the sequence is TGTGCCAGCAGCAAAGCATGGGTCTGCAATCAGCCCCAGCATTTT. It codes for CASSKAWVCNQPQHF.